Described below is a single T cell receptor beta chain sequence and its context. Its antigen remains unidentified. This sample was taken from a study of shared clonotypes between healthy human individuals. Data came from immunoSEQ multiplex PCR; TCRdb stores just in-frame clones and leaves some out. Altogether approximately 1,500,000 clones are present, around 98% being singletons, with the ten largest covering about 0.4%. Findings of the study overall: Naive CD4 clonotypes were shared across several donors at around 5%.

The sample was naive CD4+ T cells sorted from blood. Regarding subset: CD45RA+ positively selected. This sequence was found in a young man in good health.

DNA for the CDR3: TGTGCCAGCAGTTTCATGGTCGATCAGCCCCAGCATTTT. Amino acid sequence: CASSFMVDQPQHF. This sequence joins TRBV27 and TRBJ1-5; D is undetermined. Trimming shortened V by 3 bases and J by 5 bases, and 8 bases separated the two germline ends. Germline V CDR1 and CDR2: MNHEY, SMNVEV (reference sequence). The CDR3 consists of 13 residues.